This TCR beta chain appears in the sequencing data of a study of blood T cell repertoires in COVID-19. Overall study: Spain, Italy and the United States supplied samples that represented acute and convalescent COVID-19.

Germline V gene lookup returns CDR1 KGHDR and CDR2 SFDVKD. Trimming cost V 0 bases and J 0 bases, with 11 bases left between them. The CDR3 runs 17 residues. Produced via immunoSEQ multiplex PCR; TCRdb's table is partial and in-frame only. The sample has 85,000 to 130,000 clones; approximately 88% are singletons. This clone was detected once. Sequencing input: peripheral blood. This chain uses TRBV24-1 with TRBJ2-1, with a weak D call TRBD2 (6 bases). The receptor comes from a human donor in a cohort sampled during active COVID-19. CDR3 in DNA: TGTGCCACCAGTGATTTGAGGGCGGGACCCTCCTACAATGAGCAGTTCTTC. Translating gives CATSDLRAGPSYNEQFF.